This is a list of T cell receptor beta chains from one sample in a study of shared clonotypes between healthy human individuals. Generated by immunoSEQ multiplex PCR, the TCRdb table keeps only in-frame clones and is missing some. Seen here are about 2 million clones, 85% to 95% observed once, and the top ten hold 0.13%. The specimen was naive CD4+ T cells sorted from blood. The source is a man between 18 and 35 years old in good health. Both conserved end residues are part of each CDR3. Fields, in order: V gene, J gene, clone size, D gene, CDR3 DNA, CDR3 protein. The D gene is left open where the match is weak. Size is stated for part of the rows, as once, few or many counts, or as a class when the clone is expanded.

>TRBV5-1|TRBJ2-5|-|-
TGCGCCAGCAGCTTGGGGAAAGAGACCCAGTACTTC
CASSLGKETQYF
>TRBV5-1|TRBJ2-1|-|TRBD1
TGCGCCAGCAGCGCCCGGGACAGCTCCTACAATGAGCAGTTCTTC
CASSARDSSYNEQFF
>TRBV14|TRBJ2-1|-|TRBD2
TGTGCCAGCAGGCCACGGGAGGAAAGCTCCTACAATGAGCAGTTCTTC
CASRPREESSYNEQFF
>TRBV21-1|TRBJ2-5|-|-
TGTGCCAGCAGCGGACAATTCAAAAGGACCCAGTACTTC
CASSGQFKRTQYF
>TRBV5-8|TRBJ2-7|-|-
TGTGCCAGCAGCTTGGCGGGCGAGCAGTACTTC
CASSLAGEQYF
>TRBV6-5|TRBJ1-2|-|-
TGTGCCAGCACCCTGAGGGAGGGTCATGGCTACACCTTC
CASTLREGHGYTF
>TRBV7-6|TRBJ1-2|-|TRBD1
TGTGCCAGCAGCTTAGGGACAGGGGGCGGTTACTATGGCTACACCTTC
CASSLGTGGGYYGYTF
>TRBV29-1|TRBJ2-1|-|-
TGCAGCGTTAATGACTGGACCGACAATGAGCAGTTCTTC
CSVNDWTDNEQFF
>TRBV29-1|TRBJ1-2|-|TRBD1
TGCAGCGTCAACACCGGGACAGCTAACTATGGCTACACCTTC
CSVNTGTANYGYTF
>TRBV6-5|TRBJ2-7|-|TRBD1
TGTGCCAGCAGTTACTCGATACAGGGGGCCTACGAGCAGTACTTC
CASSYSIQGAYEQYF
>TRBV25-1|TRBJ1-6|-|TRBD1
TGTGCCAGCAGTGAGACAGGGAGCAATTCACCCCTCCACTTT
CASSETGSNSPLHF
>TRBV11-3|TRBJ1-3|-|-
TGTGCCAGCAGCTCGTCTTTTGGGTTGGGAAACACCATATATTTT
CASSSSFGLGNTIYF
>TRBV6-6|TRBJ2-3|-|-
TGTGCCAGCCGATCGGGCACAGATACGCAGTATTTT
CASRSGTDTQYF
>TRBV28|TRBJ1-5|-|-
TGTGCCAGCACCAACACAGGGAAGACAAGCAATCAGCCCCAGCATTTT
CASTNTGKTSNQPQHF
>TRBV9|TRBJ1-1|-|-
TGTGCCAGCAGCGCTGCGGTGGGGGCAGGGAGGGGAATGAACACTGAAGCTTTCTTT
CASSAAVGAGRGMNTEAFF
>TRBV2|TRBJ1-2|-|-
TGTGCCAGCAGTGAGACGGGACACACTAACTATGGCTACACCTTC
CASSETGHTNYGYTF
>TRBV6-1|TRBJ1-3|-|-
TGTGCCAGCACCCCCTCAGGGGCAGGAAACACCATATATTTT
CASTPSGAGNTIYF
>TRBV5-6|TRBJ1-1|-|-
TGTGCCAGCAGCTCGAGGAGGAACACTGAAGCTTTCTTT
CASSSRRNTEAFF
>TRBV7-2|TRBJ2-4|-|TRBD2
TGTGCCAGCAGCCCCGGGGGGGCAGGCAAAAACATTCAGTACTTC
CASSPGGAGKNIQYF
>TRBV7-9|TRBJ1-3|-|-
TGTGCCAGCAGCCACGGGCCCAGCGGTGGAAACACCATATATTTT
CASSHGPSGGNTIYF
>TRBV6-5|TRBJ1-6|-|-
TGTGCCAGCAGTTATCAGGGGATGAATTCACCCCTCCACTTT
CASSYQGMNSPLHF
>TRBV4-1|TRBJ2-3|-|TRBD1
TGCGCCAGCAGCCGCGTGGGACAGGGGAACACAGATACGCAGTATTTT
CASSRVGQGNTDTQYF
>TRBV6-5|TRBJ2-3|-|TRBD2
TGTGCCAGCAGTTACTCGGGGCGGGGGAACACAGATACGCAGTATTTT
CASSYSGRGNTDTQYF
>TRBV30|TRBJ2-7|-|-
TGTGCCTGGAGTCCAGGGGCCCCACGGAACGAGCAGTACTTC
CAWSPGAPRNEQYF
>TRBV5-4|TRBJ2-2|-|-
TGTGCCAGCGGACCGGGATCGAACACCGGGGAGCTGTTTTTT
CASGPGSNTGELFF
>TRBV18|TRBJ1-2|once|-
TGTGCCAGCTCACCATTCCTGGCAGACAGCACCTTC
CASSPFLADSTF
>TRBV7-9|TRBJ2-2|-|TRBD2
TGTGCCATCTCGACTAGCGGAGCAACGAACACCGGGGAGCTGTTTTTT
CAISTSGATNTGELFF
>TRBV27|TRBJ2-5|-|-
TGTGCCAGCAGTTTACGGCAGGGACAAGAGACCCAGTACTTC
CASSLRQGQETQYF
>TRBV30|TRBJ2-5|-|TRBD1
TGTGCCTGGAGTGTCCGGACAGGGCAAGAGACCCAGTACTTC
CAWSVRTGQETQYF
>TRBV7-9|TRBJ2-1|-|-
TGTGCCAGCAGCCCACTGTTGGAGCAGTTCTTC
CASSPLLEQFF
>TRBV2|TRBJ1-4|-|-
TGTGCCAGCAGAAAGGCCCAGGTTGTTAATGAAAAACTGTTTTTT
CASRKAQVVNEKLFF
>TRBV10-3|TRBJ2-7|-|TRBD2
TGTGCCATCAGTCCAAAGACTAGCGGGAGTATCGAGCAGTACTTC
CAISPKTSGSIEQYF
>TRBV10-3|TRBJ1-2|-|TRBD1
TGTGCCATCCAAACAGGGGTATTTTCTGGCTACACCTTC
CAIQTGVFSGYTF